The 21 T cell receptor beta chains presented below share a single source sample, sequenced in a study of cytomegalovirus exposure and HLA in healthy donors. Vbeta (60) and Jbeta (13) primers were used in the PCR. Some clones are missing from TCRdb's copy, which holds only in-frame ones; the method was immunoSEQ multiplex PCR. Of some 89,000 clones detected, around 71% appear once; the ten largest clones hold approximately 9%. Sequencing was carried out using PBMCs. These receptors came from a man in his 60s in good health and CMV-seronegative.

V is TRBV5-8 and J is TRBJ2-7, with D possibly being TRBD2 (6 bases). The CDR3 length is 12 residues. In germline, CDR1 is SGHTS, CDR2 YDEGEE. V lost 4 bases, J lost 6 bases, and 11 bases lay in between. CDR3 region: CASSAGLLEQYF. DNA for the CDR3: TGTGCCAGCAGCGCGGGACTTCTCGAGCAGTACTTC.

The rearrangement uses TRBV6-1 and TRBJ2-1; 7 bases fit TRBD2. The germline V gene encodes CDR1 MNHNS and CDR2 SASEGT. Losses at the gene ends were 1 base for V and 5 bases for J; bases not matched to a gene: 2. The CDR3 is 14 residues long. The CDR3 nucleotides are TGTGCCAGCAGTGAAGATGGACTAGACAATGAGCAGTTCTTC. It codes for CASSEDGLDNEQFF.

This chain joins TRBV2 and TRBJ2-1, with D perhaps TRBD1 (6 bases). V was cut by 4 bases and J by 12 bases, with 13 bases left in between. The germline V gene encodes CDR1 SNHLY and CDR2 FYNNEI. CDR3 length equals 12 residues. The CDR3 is CASSVSGDRQFF. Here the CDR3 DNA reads TGTGCCAGCAGTGTCTCAGGGGATCGGCAGTTCTTC.

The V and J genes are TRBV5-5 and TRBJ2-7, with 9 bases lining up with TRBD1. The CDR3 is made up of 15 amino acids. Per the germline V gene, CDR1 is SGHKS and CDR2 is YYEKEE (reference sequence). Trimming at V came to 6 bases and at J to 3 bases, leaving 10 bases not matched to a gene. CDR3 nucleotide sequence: TGTGCCAGCATTATGAAGTGGGACAGGGACTACGAGCAGTACTTC. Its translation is CASIMKWDRDYEQYF.

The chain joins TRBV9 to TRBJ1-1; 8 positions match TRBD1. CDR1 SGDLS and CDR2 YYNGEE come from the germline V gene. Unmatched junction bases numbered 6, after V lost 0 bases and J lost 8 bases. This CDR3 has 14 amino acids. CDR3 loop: CASSVGETGVEAFF. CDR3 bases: TGTGCCAGCAGCGTAGGGGAGACAGGGGTCGAAGCTTTCTTT.

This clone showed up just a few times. The CDR3 DNA sequence: TGTGCCATTCAACAGGGGGCTGGAGAAAAACTGTTTTTT. It encodes CAIQQGAGEKLFF. The chain carries TRBV19 and TRBJ1-4; 9 bases line up with TRBD1. Trimming took 10 bases from V and 8 from J; bases not matched to a gene: 8. This CDR3 has 13 amino acids. Germline CDR1 is LNHDA and CDR2 is SQIVND (reference sequence). Variable domain in full (rest from reference TRBV19 and TRBJ1-4): DGGITQSPKYLFRKEGQNVTLSCEQNLNHDAMYWYRQDPGQGLRLIYYSQIVNDFQKGDIAEGYSVSREKKESFPLTVTSAQKNPTAFYLCAIQQGAGEKLFFGSGTQLSVL.

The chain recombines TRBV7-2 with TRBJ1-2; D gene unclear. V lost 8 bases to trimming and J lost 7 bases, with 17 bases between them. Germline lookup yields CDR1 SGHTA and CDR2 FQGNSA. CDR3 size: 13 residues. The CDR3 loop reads CASGYLAGGGYTF. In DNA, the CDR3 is TGTGCCAGCGGGTACTTGGCCGGAGGTGGCTACACCTTC.

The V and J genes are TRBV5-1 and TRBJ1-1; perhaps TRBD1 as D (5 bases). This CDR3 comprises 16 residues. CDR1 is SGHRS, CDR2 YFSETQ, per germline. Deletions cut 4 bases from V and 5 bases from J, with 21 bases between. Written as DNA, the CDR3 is TGCGCCAGCAGCGCTACCCAGGGAAACGGCGCGACTGAAGCTTTCTTT. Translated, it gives CASSATQGNGATEAFF.

CDR3 amino acids: CASSNRLDNSPLHF. The DNA for the CDR3 is TGTGCCAGCAGTAACAGGCTGGATAATTCACCCCTCCACTTT. This rearrangement joins TRBV7-2 to TRBJ1-6; possible D gene TRBD1, 5 bases. The CDR3 has 14 residues. Germline loops: CDR1 SGHTA, CDR2 FQGNSA. V lost 6 bases and J 5 bases, leaving 11 bases between the germline ends.

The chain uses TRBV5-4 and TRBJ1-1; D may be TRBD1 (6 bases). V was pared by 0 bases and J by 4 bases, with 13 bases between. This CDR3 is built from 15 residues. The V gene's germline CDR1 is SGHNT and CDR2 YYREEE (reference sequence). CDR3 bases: TGTGCCAGCAGCTTGGAAGCAGGGGTGATCACTGAAGCTTTCTTT. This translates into CASSLEAGVITEAFF.

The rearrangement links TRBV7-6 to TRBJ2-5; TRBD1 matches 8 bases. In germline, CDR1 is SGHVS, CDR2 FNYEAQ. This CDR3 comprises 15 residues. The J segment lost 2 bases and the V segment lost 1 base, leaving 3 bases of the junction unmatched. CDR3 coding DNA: TGTGCCAGCAGCTTAGACAGGGGGAAACAAGAGACCCAGTACTTC. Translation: CASSLDRGKQETQYF.

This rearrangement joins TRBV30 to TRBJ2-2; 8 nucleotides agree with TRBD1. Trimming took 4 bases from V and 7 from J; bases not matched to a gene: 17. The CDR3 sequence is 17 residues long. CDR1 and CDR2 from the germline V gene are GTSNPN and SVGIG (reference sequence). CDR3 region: CAWNLPSGTGPLGELFF. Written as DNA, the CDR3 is TGTGCCTGGAACCTACCCTCCGGGACAGGCCCCCTCGGGGAGCTGTTTTTT.

Here the CDR3 DNA reads TGTGCCAGCCGCCGGACAGGGGGTTTTGAGGGGGAAAAACTGTTTTTT. Encoded protein: CASRRTGGFEGEKLFF. This chain links TRBV27 with TRBJ1-4; 10 bases fit TRBD1. J lost 8 bases, V lost 8 bases, and 14 bases had no gene match. This CDR3 spans 16 amino acids. The germline V gene has CDR1 MNHEY and CDR2 SMNVEV (reference sequence).

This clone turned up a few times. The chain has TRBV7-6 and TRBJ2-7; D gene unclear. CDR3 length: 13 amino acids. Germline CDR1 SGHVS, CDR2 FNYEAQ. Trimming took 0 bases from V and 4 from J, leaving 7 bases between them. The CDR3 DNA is TGTGCCAGCAGCTTAGCGGGCCCTTACGAGCAGTACTTC. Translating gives CASSLAGPYEQYF.

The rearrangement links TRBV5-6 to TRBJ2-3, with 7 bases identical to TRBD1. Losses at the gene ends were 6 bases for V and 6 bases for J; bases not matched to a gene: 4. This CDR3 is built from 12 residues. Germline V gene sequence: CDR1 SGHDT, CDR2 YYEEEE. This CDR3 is CASKNRGDTQYF. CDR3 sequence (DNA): TGTGCCAGCAAAAACAGGGGTGATACGCAGTATTTT.

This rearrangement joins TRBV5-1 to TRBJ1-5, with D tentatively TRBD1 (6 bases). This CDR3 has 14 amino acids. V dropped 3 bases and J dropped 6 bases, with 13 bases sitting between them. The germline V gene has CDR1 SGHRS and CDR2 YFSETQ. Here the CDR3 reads CASSSQGQGQPQHF. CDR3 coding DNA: TGCGCCAGCAGCTCCCAGGGGCAAGGTCAGCCCCAGCATTTT.

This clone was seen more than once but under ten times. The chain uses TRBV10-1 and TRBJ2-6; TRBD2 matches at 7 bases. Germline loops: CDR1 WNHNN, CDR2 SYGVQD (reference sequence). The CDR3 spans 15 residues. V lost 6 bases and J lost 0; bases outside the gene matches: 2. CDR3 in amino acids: CASSGGFSGANVLTF. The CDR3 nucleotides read TGCGCCAGCAGCGGGGGGTTCTCTGGGGCCAACGTCCTGACTTTC.

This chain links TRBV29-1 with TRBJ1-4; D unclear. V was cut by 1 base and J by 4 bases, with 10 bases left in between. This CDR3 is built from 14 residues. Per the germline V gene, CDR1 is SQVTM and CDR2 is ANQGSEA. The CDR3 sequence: CSVEGGSNNEKLFF. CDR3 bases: TGCAGCGTTGAAGGAGGGTCAAATAATGAAAAACTGTTTTTT.

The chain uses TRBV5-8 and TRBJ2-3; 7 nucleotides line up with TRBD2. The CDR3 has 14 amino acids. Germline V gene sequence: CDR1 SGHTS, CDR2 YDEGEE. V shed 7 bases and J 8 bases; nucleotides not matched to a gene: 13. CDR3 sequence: CASGPLSGKSTQYF. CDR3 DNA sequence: TGTGCCAGCGGCCCCCTAAGCGGGAAAAGTACGCAGTATTTT.

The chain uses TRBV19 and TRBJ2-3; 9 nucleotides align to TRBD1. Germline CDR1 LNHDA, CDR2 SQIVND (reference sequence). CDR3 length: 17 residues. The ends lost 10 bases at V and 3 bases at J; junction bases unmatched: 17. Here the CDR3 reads CATRSLRGTGLTDTQYF. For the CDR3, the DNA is TGTGCCACCCGCTCCCTTAGGGGGACAGGGTTAACAGATACGCAGTATTTT.

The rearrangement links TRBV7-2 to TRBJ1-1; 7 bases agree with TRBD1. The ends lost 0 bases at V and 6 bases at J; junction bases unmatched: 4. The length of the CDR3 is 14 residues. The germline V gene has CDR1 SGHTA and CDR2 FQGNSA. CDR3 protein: CASSLAGGWSEAFF. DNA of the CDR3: TGTGCCAGCAGCTTAGCAGGGGGCTGGTCTGAAGCTTTCTTT.